Below, 3 T cell receptor beta chains from the same sample are listed, as sequenced in a study of beta chain features in type 1 diabetes. The whole isolated RNA underwent reverse transcription, so sequencing captured expressed TCRB transcripts. Measured with immunoSEQ multiplex PCR; TCRdb has only the in-frame clones, and not every one. Of almost 350,000 clones listed, 7.5% to 9% are singletons. Specimen: central memory CD4+ T cells from blood. The receptor source for this set is a woman between 18 and 29 years old in good health.

This clone was found a few times. V gene TRBV19 combines with J gene TRBJ1-2, with D possibly being TRBD1 (5 bases). V dropped 4 bases and J dropped 2 bases, with 11 bases sitting between them. The CDR3 runs to 14 residues. From germline, CDR1 is LNHDA and CDR2 SQIVND (reference sequence). For the CDR3, the DNA is TGTGCCAGTAGTAGTTTCCGGGACAACTATGGCTACACCTTC. Amino acid sequence: CASSSFRDNYGYTF. Combining the CDR3 with reference TRBV19 and TRBJ1-2 gives the whole variable domain DGGITQSPKYLFRKEGQNVTLSCEQNLNHDAMYWYRQDPGQGLRLIYYSQIVNDFQKGDIAEGYSVSREKKESFPLTVTSAQKNPTAFYLCASSSFRDNYGYTFGSGTRLTVV.

The genes are TRBV7-2 and TRBJ1-2; D remains unclear. V gave up 3 bases and J gave up 4 bases, with 18 bases separating them. The CDR3 has 16 amino acids. The V gene's germline CDR1 is SGHTA and CDR2 FQGNSA. For the CDR3, the DNA is TGTGCCAGCAGCTTGGCGCTCGCTATCGAGATCTATGGCTACACCTTC. It translates to CASSLALAIEIYGYTF.

This clone was counted only a few times. The CDR3 loop reads CASSYKGFSTYNEQFF. The CDR3 DNA reads TGTGCCAGCAGTTACAAGGGGTTCAGCACCTACAATGAGCAGTTCTTC. V is TRBV6-5 and J is TRBJ2-1; possibly TRBD1 for D (5 bases). V was clipped by 2 bases and J by 2 bases, with 13 bases between them. The CDR3 spans 16 residues. CDR1 is MNHEY, CDR2 SVGAGI, per germline.